Listed here is a single TCR beta chain. As yet, its antigen is unknown. Germline V gene lookup returns CDR1 SGHDN and CDR2 FVKESK. J was trimmed by 0 bases and V by 0 bases; bases with no gene match: 10. The length of the CDR3 is 18 residues. The sample comes from a study of shared clonotypes between healthy human individuals. As for the study in general: CD4 naive cells filled three plates per donor, CD4 memory three, CD8 naive two and CD8 memory one. Study outcomes and limitations: Naive CD4 clonotypes were shared across a few donors at roughly 5%.

This table comes from immunoSEQ multiplex PCR, and its TCRdb copy is limited to in-frame clones, with some not included. The sample holds some 500,000 clones, 90% to 96% seen once. This receptor was identified in a woman in her thirties in good health. The genes are TRBV14 and TRBJ2-7; 8 bases are a match to TRBD2. Sequencing used naive CD4+ T cells sorted from blood. Subset here: CD45RA+ positively selected. CDR3 sequence reads: CASSQDLGKRGNSYEQYF. CDR3 DNA sequence: TGTGCCAGCAGCCAAGATCTTGGGAAGCGGGGGAACTCCTACGAGCAGTACTTC.